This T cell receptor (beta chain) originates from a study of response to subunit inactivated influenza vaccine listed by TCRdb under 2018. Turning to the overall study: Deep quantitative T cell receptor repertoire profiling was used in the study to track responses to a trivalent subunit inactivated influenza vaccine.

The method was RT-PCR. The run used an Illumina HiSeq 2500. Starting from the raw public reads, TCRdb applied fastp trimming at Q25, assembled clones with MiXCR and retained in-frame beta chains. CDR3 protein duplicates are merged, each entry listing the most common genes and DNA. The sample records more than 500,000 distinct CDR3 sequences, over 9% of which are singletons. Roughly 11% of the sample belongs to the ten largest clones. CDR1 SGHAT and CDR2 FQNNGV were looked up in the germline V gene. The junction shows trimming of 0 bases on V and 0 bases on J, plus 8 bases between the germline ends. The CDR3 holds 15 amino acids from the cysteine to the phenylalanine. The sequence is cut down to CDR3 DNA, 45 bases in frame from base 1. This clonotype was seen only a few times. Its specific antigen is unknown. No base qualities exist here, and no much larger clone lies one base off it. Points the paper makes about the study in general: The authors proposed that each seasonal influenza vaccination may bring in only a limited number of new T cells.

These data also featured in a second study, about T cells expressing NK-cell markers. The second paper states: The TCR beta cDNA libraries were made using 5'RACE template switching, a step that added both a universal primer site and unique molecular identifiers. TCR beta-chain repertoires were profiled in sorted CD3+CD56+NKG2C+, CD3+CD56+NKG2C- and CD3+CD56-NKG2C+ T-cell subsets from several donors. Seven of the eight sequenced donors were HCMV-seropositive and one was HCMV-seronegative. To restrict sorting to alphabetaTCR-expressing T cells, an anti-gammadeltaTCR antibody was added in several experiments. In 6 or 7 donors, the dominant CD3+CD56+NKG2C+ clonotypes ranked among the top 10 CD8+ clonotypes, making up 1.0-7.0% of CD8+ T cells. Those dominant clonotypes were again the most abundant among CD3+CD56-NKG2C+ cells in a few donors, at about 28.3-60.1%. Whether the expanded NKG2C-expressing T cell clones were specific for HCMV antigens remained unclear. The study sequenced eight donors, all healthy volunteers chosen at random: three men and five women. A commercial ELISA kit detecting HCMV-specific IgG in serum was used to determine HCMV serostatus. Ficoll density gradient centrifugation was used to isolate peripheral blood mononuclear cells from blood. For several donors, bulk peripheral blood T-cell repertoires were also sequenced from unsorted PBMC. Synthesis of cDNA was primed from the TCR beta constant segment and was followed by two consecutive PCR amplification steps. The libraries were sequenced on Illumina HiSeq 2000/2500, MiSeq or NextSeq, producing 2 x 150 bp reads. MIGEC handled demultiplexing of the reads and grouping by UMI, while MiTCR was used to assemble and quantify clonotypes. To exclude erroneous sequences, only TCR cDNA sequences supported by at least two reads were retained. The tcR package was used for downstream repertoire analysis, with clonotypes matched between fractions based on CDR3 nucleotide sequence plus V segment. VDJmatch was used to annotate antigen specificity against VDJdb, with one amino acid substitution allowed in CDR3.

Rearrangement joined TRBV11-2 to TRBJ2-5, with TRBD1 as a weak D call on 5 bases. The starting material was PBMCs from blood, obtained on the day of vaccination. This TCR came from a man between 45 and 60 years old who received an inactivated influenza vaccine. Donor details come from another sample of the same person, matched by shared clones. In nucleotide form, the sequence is TGTGCCAGCAGCTTAGAGGCAGGGTACCAAGAGACCCAGTACTTC. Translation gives CASSLEAGYQETQYF.